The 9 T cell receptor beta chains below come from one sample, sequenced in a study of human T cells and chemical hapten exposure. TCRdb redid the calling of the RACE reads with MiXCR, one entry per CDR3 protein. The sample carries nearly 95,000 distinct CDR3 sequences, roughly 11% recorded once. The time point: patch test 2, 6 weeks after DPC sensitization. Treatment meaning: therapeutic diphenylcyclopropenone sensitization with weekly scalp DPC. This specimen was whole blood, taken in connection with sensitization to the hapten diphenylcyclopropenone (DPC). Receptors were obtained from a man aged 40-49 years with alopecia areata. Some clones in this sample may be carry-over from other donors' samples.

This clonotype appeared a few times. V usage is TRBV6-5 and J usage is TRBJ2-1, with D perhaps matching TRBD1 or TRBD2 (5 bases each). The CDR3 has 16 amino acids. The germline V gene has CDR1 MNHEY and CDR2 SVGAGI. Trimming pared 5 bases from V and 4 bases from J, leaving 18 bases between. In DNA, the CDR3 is TGTGCCAGCAGTCCTCAGGGCGCGGGCCTTTACAATGAGCAGTTCTTC. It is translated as CASSPQGAGLYNEQFF.

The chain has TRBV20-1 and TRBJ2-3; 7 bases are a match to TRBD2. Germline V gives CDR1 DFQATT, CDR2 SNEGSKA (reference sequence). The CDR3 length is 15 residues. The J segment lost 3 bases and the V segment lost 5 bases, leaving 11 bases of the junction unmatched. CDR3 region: CSALLAGVGTDTQYF. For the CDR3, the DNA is TGCAGTGCTCTCCTGGCGGGAGTGGGTACAGATACGCAGTATTTT.

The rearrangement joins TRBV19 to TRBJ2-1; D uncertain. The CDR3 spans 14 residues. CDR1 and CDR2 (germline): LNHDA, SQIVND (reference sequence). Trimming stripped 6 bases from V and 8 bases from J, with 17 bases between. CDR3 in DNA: TGTGCCAGTAGAATGATAGGAGCTAACTATGAGCAGTTCTTC. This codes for CASRMIGANYEQFF.

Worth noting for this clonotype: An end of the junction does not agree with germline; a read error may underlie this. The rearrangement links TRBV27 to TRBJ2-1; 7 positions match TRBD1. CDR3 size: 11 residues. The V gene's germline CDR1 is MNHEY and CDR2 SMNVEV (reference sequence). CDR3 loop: CASSPGQSWVF. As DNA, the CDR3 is TGTGCCAGCAGTCCGGGACAGTCCTGGGTCTTC.

The CDR3 DNA follows: TGCAGTGCTAAGCGGACTAGCGGGATTTACGAGCAGTACTTC. It specifies CSAKRTSGIYEQYF. This rearrangement joins TRBV20-1 to TRBJ2-7; TRBD2 agrees at 12 bases. Germline V gene lookup returns CDR1 DFQATT and CDR2 SNEGSKA (reference sequence). V gave up 4 bases and J gave up 4 bases; unmatched junction bases: 5. The CDR3 totals 14 residues.

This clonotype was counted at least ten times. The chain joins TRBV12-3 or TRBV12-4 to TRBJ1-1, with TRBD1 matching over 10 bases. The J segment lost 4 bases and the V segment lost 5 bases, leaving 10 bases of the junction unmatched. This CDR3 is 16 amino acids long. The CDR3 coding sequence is TGTGCCAGCAGTCGAACACGACAGGGGGCTGGCACTGAAGCTTTCTTT. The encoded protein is CASSRTRQGAGTEAFF.

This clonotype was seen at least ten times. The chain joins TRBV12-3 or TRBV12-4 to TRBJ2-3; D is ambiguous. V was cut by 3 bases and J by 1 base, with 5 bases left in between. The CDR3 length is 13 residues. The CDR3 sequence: CASSFEGTDTQYF. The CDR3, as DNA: TGTGCCAGCAGTTTTGAGGGCACAGATACGCAGTATTTT.

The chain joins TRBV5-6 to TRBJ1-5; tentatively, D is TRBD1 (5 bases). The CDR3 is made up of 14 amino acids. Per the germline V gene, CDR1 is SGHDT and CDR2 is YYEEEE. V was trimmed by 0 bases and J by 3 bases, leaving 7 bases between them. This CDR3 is CASSLGQFNQPQHF. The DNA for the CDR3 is TGTGCCAGCAGCTTGGGACAGTTCAATCAGCCCCAGCATTTT.

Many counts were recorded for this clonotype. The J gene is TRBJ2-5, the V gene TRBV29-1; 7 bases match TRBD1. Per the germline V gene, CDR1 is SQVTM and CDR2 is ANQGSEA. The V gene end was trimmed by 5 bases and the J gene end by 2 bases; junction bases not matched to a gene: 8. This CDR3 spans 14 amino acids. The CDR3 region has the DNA TGCAGCGTTAACAGGGGAGCGACTCAAGAGACCCAGTACTTC. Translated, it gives CSVNRGATQETQYF. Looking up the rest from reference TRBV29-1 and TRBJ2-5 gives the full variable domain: SAVISQKPSRDICQRGTSLTIQCQVDSQVTMMFWYRQQPGQSLTLIATANQGSEATYESGFVIDKFPISRPNLTFSTLTVSNMSPEDSSIYLCSVNRGATQETQYFGPGTRLLVL.